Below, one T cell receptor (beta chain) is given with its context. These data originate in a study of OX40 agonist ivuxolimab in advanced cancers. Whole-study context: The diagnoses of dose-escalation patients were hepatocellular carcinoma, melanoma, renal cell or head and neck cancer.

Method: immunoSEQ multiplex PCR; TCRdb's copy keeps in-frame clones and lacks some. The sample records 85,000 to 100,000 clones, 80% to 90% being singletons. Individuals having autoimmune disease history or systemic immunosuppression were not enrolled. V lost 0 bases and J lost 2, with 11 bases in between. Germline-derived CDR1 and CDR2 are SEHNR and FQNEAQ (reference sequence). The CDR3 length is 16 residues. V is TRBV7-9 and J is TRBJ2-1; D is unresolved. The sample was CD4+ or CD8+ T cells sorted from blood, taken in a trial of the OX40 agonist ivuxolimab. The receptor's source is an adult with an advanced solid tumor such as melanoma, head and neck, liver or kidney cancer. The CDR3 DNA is TGTGCCAGCAGCTTAGCGGGCACCGTGGCCTACAATGAGCAGTTCTTC. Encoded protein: CASSLAGTVAYNEQFF. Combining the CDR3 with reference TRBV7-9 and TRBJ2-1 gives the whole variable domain DTGVSQNPRHKITKRGQNVTFRCDPISEHNRLYWYRQTLGQGPEFLTYFQNEAQLEKSRLLSDRFSAERPKGSFSTLEIQRTEQGDSAMYLCASSLAGTVAYNEQFFGPGTRLTVL.